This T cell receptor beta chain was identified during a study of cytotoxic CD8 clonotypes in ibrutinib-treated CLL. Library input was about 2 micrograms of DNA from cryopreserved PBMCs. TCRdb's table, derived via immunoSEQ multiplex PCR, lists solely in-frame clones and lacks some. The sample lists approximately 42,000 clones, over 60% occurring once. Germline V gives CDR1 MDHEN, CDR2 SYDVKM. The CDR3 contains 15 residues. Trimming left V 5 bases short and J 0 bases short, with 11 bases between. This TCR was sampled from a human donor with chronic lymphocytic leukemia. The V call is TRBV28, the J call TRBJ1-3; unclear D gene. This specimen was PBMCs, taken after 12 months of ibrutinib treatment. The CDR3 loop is CASSPPGVSGNTIYF. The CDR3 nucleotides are TGTGCCAGCAGTCCCCCTGGGGTCTCTGGAAACACCATATATTTT. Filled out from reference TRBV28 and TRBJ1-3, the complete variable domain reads DVKVTQSSRYLVKRTGEKVFLECVQDMDHENMFWYRQDPGLGLRLIYFSYDVKMKEKGDIPEGYSVSREKKERFSLILESASTNQTSMYLCASSPPGVSGNTIYFGEGSWLTVV.